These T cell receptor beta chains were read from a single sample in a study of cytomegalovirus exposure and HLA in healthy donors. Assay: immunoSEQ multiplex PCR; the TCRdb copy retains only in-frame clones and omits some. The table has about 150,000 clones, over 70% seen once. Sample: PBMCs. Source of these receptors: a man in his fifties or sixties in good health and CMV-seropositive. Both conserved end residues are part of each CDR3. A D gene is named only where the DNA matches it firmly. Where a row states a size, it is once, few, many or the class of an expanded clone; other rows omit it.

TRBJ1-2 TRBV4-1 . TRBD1 CASSQEAGTGSHGYTF TGCGCCAGCAGCCAAGAGGCCGGGACAGGGAGTCATGGCTACACCTTC
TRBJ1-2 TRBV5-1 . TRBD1 CASSPSQGAEGYTF TGCGCCAGCAGCCCAAGCCAGGGGGCGGAAGGCTACACCTTC
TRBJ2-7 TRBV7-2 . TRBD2 CASSLGGTSGRRNEQYF TGTGCCAGCAGCTTAGGGGGGACTAGCGGGAGGAGGAACGAGCAGTACTTC
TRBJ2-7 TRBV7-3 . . CASSLKAGPTYEQYF TGTGCCAGCAGCTTAAAAGCAGGGCCCACCTACGAGCAGTACTTC
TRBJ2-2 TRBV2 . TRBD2 CASSVSGGASTGELFF TGTGCCAGCAGTGTAAGCGGGGGGGCAAGTACCGGGGAGCTGTTTTTT
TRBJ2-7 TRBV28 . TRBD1 CASKTGSPYEQYF TGTGCCAGCAAGACAGGGTCCCCCTACGAGCAGTACTTC
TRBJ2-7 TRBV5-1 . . CASSLGGYEQYF TGCGCCAGCAGCTTGGGAGGCTACGAGCAGTACTTC
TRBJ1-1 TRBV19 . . CASSILVGNTEAFF TGTGCCAGTAGTATTCTTGTCGGGAACACTGAAGCTTTCTTT
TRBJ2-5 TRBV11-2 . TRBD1 CASSLRGGVETQYF TGTGCCAGCAGCTTGAGAGGGGGCGTGGAGACCCAGTACTTC
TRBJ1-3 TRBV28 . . CAIARHSGNTIYF TGTGCCATCGCGCGGCACTCTGGAAACACCATATATTTT
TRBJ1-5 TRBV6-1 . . CASSEGQRNQPQHF TGTGCCAGCAGTGAAGGACAGAGAAATCAGCCCCAGCATTTT
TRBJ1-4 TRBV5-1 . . CASSSGYNEKLFF TGCGCCAGCAGCTCGGGATACAATGAAAAACTGTTTTTT
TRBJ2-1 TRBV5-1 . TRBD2 CASSLGGGSYNEQFF TGCGCCAGCAGCCTCGGGGGAGGGTCCTACAATGAGCAGTTCTTC
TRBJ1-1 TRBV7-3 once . CASSFSLNTEAFF TGTGCCAGCAGCTTTTCCCTAAACACTGAAGCTTTCTTT
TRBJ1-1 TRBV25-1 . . CASSEYGEGDGAPEAFF TGTGCCAGCAGTGAATATGGGGAGGGGGACGGGGCTCCTGAAGCTTTCTTT
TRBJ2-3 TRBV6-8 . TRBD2 CASPDLSIAGATNRTDTQYF TGTGCCAGCCCGGACCTCTCAATAGCGGGAGCCACCAACCGCACAGATACGCAGTATTTT
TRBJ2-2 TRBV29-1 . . CSVRTANLNTGELFF TGCAGCGTGCGGACAGCCAACTTAAACACCGGGGAGCTGTTTTTT
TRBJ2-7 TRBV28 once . CASSLRYEQYF TGTGCCAGCAGTTTGAGGTACGAGCAGTACTTC
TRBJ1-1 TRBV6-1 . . CASSEGTPEAFF TGTGCCAGCAGTGAAGGGACACCCGAAGCTTTCTTT
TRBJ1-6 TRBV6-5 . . CASSSKVEAPLHF TGTGCCAGCAGTTCCAAAGTCGAGGCACCCCTCCACTTT
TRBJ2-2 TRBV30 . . CAWSGTVTGELFF TGTGCCTGGAGTGGGACAGTTACCGGGGAGCTGTTTTTT
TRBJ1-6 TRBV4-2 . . CASSQERIGSRPLHF TGTGCCAGCAGCCAAGAGAGGATAGGGAGTAGACCCCTCCACTTT
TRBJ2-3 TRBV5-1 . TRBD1 CASSPTGVTDTQYF TGCGCCAGCAGCCCGACAGGGGTGACAGATACGCAGTATTTT
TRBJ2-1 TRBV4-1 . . CASSQANEQFF TGCGCCAGCAGCCAAGCTAATGAGCAGTTCTTC
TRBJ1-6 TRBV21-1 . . CASINQGEDSPLHF TGTGCCAGCATCAATCAGGGGGAGGATTCACCCCTCCACTTT
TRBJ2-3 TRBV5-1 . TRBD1 CASSQGTGAGTDTQYF TGCGCCAGCAGCCAGGGGACAGGGGCAGGCACAGATACGCAGTATTTT
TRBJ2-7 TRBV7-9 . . CASSPKGPYEQYF TGTGCCAGCAGCCCAAAGGGGCCCTACGAGCAGTACTTC
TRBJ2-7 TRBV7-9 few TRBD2 CASSTVAGGPYEQYF TGTGCCAGCAGCACCGTAGCGGGAGGGCCCTACGAGCAGTACTTC
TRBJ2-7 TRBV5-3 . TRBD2 CARSLCRTSAYYEQYF TGTGCCAGAAGCTTGTGCCGGACTAGCGCTTACTACGAGCAGTACTTC
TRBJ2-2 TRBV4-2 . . CASSQGSTSFGELFF TGTGCCAGCAGCCAAGGATCGACTAGTTTCGGGGAGCTGTTTTTT
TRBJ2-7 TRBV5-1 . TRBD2 CASSSRDYSYEQYF TGCGCCAGCAGCTCCCGGGACTATTCCTACGAGCAGTACTTC
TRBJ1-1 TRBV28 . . CASSLGRAEAFF TGTGCCAGCAGTTTGGGTCGGGCTGAAGCTTTCTTT
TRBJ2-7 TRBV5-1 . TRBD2 CASKTRGDSYEQYF TGCGCCAGCAAAACCCGGGGGGACTCCTACGAGCAGTACTTC
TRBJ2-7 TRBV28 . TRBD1 CASSFNGGQGGSYEQYF TGTGCCAGCAGTTTTAACGGCGGACAGGGGGGTTCCTACGAGCAGTACTTC
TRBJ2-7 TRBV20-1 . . CSASVRAEQYF TGCAGTGCTAGTGTGCGTGCCGAGCAGTACTTC
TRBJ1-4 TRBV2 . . CASRQGEKLFF TGTGCCAGCAGGCAGGGGGAAAAACTGTTTTTT
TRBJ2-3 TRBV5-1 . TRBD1 CASSPGTGSADTQYF TGCGCCAGCAGCCCGGGGACAGGGAGCGCAGATACGCAGTATTTT
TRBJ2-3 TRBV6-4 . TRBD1 CASSRTGGSDTQYF TGTGCCAGCAGTCGGACAGGGGGGTCAGATACGCAGTATTTT
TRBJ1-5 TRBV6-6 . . CASSRDQPQHF TGTGCCAGCAGTCGGGATCAGCCCCAGCATTTT
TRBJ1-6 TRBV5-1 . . CASSLWGPHNSPLHF TGCGCCAGCAGCTTGTGGGGGCCTCATAATTCACCCCTCCACTTT
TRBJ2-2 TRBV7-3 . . CASSRWTAGTGELFF TGTGCCAGCAGCCGGTGGACAGCCGGCACCGGGGAGCTGTTTTTT
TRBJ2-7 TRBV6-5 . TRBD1 CASSGDRGATYEQYF TGTGCCAGCAGTGGGGACAGGGGGGCCACCTACGAGCAGTACTTC
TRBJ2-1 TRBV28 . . CASGGVGSYNEQFF TGTGCCAGCGGAGGCGTTGGCTCCTACAATGAGCAGTTCTTC
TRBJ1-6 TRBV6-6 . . CASSSGQSSYNSPLHF TGTGCCAGCAGTTCCGGACAGAGCTCCTATAATTCACCCCTCCACTTT
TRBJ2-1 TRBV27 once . CASGSWYNEQFF TGTGCCAGCGGGAGTTGGTACAATGAGCAGTTCTTC
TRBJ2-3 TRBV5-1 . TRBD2 CASSLGAGPSTDTQYF TGCGCCAGCAGCTTGGGAGCGGGGCCTAGCACAGATACGCAGTATTTT
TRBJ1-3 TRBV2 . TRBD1 CASSDRGVGNTIYF TGTGCCAGCAGCGACAGGGGGGTAGGAAACACCATATATTTT
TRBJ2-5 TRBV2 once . CASMGLGGEETQYF TGTGCCAGCATGGGACTTGGGGGTGAAGAGACCCAGTACTTC
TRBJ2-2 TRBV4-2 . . CASSQAFGSTTGELFF TGTGCCAGCAGCCAAGCTTTCGGGAGCACGACCGGGGAGCTGTTTTTT
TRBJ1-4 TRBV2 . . CASSEASGGQGKLFF TGTGCCAGCAGTGAAGCGTCGGGGGGTCAAGGAAAACTGTTTTTT
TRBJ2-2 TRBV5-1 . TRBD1 CASSSGQGSTGELFF TGCGCCAGCAGCTCGGGACAGGGGAGTACCGGGGAGCTGTTTTTT
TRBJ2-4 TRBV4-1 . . CASSQVQIRRGYIQYF TGCGCCAGCAGCCAAGTCCAAATTCGGAGAGGGTACATTCAGTACTTC
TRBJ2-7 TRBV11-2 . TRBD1 CASSLDRGREQYF TGTGCCAGCAGCTTGGACAGGGGGAGAGAGCAGTACTTC
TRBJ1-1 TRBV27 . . CASTRTATMNTEAFF TGTGCCAGCACCCGGACAGCTACGATGAACACTGAAGCTTTCTTT
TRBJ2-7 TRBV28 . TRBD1 CASRGAGTGEPEQYF TGTGCCAGCAGGGGGGCTGGGACAGGGGAGCCCGAGCAGTACTTC